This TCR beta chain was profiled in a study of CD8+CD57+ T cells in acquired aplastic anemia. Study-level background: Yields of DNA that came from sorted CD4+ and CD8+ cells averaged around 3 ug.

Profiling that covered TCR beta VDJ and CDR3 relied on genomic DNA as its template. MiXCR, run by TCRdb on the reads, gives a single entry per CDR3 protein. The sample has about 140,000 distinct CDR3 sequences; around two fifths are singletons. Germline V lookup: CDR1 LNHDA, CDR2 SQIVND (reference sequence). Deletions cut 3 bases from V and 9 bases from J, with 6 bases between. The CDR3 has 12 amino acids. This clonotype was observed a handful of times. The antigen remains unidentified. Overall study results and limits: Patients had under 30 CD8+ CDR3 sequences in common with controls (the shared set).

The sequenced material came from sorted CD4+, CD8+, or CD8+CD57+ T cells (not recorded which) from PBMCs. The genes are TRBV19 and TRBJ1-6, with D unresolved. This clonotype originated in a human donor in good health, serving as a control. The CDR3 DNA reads TGTGCCAGTAGTATGGCTCCTTCACCCCTCCACTTT. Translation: CASSMAPSPLHF.